This T cell receptor (beta chain) was observed in a study of CD8+ T cells in alopecia areata. Described treatment: oral pan-JAK inhibitor, 5-10 mg twice daily. Obtained from alopecia areata patients were lesional scalp punch biopsies along with peripheral blood. The V gene lost 3 bases and the J gene lost 2 bases, with 9 bases spanning the gap. CDR3 length equals 13 residues. The germline gives CDR1 SQVTM, CDR2 ANQGSEA. Sequencing templates came from extracted RNA that was reverse transcribed into cDNA. Here immunoSEQ multiplex PCR was the method, and the copy in TCRdb shows in-frame clones only, minus some. The data show hundreds of thousands of clones, with 45% to 70% seen just once and around 0.92% held by the top ten.

This chain connects TRBV29-1 to TRBJ2-3, with D hard to call. The sequence derives from a human donor with alopecia areata. The sample consisted of CD4+ T cells sorted from blood, taken at approximately week 52, from a patient treated with tofacitinib. CDR3 in DNA: TGCAGCGTTGATTTGGGCACCACAGATACGCAGTATTTT. Its protein is CSVDLGTTDTQYF.